The entry that follows covers one T cell receptor beta chain sequence. Its antigen is unidentified. TCRdb called the multiplex PCR reads again in MiXCR, with one record for every CDR3 protein. Of about 270,000 distinct CDR3 sequences listed, 30% to 35% are singletons. The data originate from a study of breast tumors, draining lymph nodes, adjacent tissues. Germline V gene data show CDR1 as DFQATT and CDR2 as SNEGSKA (reference sequence). The CDR3 is 13 amino acids. Trimming pared 0 bases from V and 10 bases from J, leaving 10 bases between. Study results and limitations: Compared with lymph nodes, tumors were less diverse; compared with nontumor tissue, more.

Axillary draining lymph nodes of breast cancer patients supplied the node samples. This sequence joins TRBV20-1 and TRBJ1-6; D gene uncertain. Material for sequencing was axillary lymph node tissue. The receptor was derived from a female donor with breast cancer. Some clones in this sample may be carry-over from other donors' samples. The CDR3 DNA sequence: TGCAGTGCTAGAGATCTCCAGGACTCACCCCTCCACTTT. This encodes CSARDLQDSPLHF.